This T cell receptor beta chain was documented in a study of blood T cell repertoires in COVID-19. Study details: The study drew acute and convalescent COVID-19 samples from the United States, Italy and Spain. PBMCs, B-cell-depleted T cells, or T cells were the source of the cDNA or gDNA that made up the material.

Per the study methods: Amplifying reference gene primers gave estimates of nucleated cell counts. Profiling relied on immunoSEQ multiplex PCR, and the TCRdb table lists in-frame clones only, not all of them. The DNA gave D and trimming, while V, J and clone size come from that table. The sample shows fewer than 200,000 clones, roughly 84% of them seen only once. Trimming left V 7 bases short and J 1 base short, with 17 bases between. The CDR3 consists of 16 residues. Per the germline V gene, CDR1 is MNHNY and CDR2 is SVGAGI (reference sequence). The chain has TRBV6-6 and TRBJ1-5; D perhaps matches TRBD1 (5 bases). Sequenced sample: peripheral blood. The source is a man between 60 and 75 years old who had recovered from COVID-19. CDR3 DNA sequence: TGTGCCAGCACCTACGCCTGGGGCTCGAGCAATCAGCCCCAGCATTTT. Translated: CASTYAWGSSNQPQHF.